This T cell receptor (beta chain) was recovered during a study of blood T cell repertoires in COVID-19. All enrollees were about 18 to 95 years old and from 25 or so US areas. J lost 4 bases, V lost 2 bases, and 4 bases had no gene match. Germline V gene sequence: CDR1 SGHAT, CDR2 FQNNGV. The CDR3 is 15 amino acids. The authors' processing: Counts of nucleated cells, estimated from reference gene primer amplification, were obtained. Generated by immunoSEQ multiplex PCR, the TCRdb table keeps only in-frame clones and is missing some. That table furnishes V, J and clone size, whereas the DNA furnished D and trimming. The repertoire has about 410,000 clones, less than 95% of them found once; the top ten carry approximately 0.65%.

Sequenced material: PBMCs or T cells enriched from blood (not recorded which). The V call is TRBV11-2, the J call TRBJ1-3; 8 nucleotides agree with TRBD1. This clonotype originated in a man aged 18 to 30 who had recovered from COVID-19. CDR3 sequence: CASSLQGAAGNTIYF. The CDR3 DNA reads TGTGCCAGCAGCTTACAGGGGGCCGCCGGAAACACCATATATTTT.